The TCR beta chain under discussion was sequenced for a study of T cell responses to AZD1222 COVID-19 vaccine. Study results and limitations: Repertoire collection took place solely once the T cell response had peaked. Reportedly, close to half of spike-specific TCRs are directed against unmutated variant regions. At baseline, just a handful of AZD1222 recipients tested seropositive. White British donors predominated, females outnumbered males, and clonal diversity was possibly underestimated.

The CDR3 totals 16 residues. From germline, CDR1 is SEHNR and CDR2 FQNEAQ (reference sequence). The V gene end was trimmed by 1 base and the J gene end by 8 bases; junction bases not matched to a gene: 10. Regarding this clone: Its antigen is currently unknown.

TCRdb keeps only in-frame clones here, not all; method: immunoSEQ multiplex PCR. The sample lists over 100,000 clones, around 90% occurring once. The V and J genes are TRBV7-9 and TRBJ2-1, with 8 positions matching TRBD2. This material consisted of peripheral blood, taken on day 0 of AZD1222 vaccination. This clonotype originated in an adult in good health. The CDR3, as DNA: TGTGCCAGCAGCTTAGTGGTGCGCGGGGGGCGGGATGAGCAGTTCTTC. Translating it yields CASSLVVRGGRDEQFF.